This is a list of T cell receptor beta chains from one sample in a study of T cell responses to AZD1222 COVID-19 vaccine. Profiling relied on immunoSEQ multiplex PCR, and the TCRdb table lists in-frame clones only, not all of them. The repertoire holds 94,000 or so clones, about 90% seen once, with about 25% in the top ten. The sample here was peripheral blood, taken on day 0 of AZD1222 vaccination. All receptors come from an adult in good health. Each CDR3 is given with its conserved first and last residue. D genes are given only for firm matches. The listing skips clone size in some rows; elsewhere it reads once, few, many or a size class.

V,size,D,J,CDR3,DNA
TRBV19,NA,NA,TRBJ1-2,CASSRPLGVNNYGYTF,TGTGCCAGTAGTAGGCCCCTGGGGGTGAATAACTATGGCTACACCTTC
TRBV19,NA,TRBD2,TRBJ2-3,CASGLAGADTQYF,TGTGCCAGCGGGCTAGCGGGGGCAGATACGCAGTATTTT
TRBV7-3,NA,NA,TRBJ1-1,CASSLGGAKTEAFF,TGTGCCAGCAGCTTAGGGGGGGCTAAAACTGAAGCTTTCTTT
TRBV28,NA,TRBD1,TRBJ2-2,CASSLGTGRLELFF,TGTGCCAGCAGTTTGGGGACAGGGAGGCTAGAGCTGTTTTTT
TRBV10-1,NA,NA,TRBJ2-6,CAMARVTTGANVLTF,TGCGCCATGGCTAGGGTTACCACTGGGGCCAACGTCCTGACTTTC
TRBV9,NA,NA,TRBJ1-5,CASSPNGGDNQPQHF,TGTGCCAGCAGCCCCAATGGGGGTGACAATCAGCCCCAGCATTTT
TRBV6-5,NA,NA,TRBJ1-1,CASQGGTEAFF,TGTGCCAGCCAGGGAGGGACTGAAGCTTTCTTT
TRBV27,NA,TRBD1,TRBJ2-7,CASSLLDRGYEQYF,TGTGCCAGCAGTTTATTGGACAGGGGATACGAGCAGTACTTC
TRBV6-5,NA,TRBD1,TRBJ2-5,CASRRTGGETQYF,TGTGCCAGCAGGAGGACAGGGGGAGAGACCCAGTACTTC
TRBV4-3,NA,TRBD2,TRBJ2-7,CASSQEMVGLAKEQYF,TGCGCCAGCAGCCAAGAGATGGTAGGACTAGCGAAAGAGCAGTACTTC
TRBV9,NA,NA,TRBJ2-1,CASSLPNEQFF,TGTGCCAGCAGCCTCCCCAATGAGCAGTTCTTC
TRBV12-3/TRBV12-4,few,NA,TRBJ1-2,CASSPPTLYGYTF,TGTGCCAGCAGTCCCCCGACCCTTTATGGCTACACCTTC
TRBV6-5,NA,NA,TRBJ1-5,CASSSSAASNQPQHF,TGTGCCAGCAGTTCATCAGCGGCTAGCAATCAGCCCCAGCATTTT
TRBV27,few,NA,TRBJ2-2,CASSLGQSTGELFF,TGTGCCAGCAGCCTCGGACAGTCCACCGGGGAGCTGTTTTTT
TRBV19,NA,NA,TRBJ2-1,CASSIVGAVGNEQFF,TGTGCCAGTAGTATAGTGGGGGCCGTTGGAAATGAGCAGTTCTTC
TRBV28,NA,TRBD1,TRBJ1-2,CASSRDRVRFNYGYTF,TGTGCCAGCAGTCGGGACAGGGTGAGGTTTAACTATGGCTACACCTTC
TRBV28,NA,TRBD1,TRBJ1-5,CASSRGQVNQPQHF,TGTGCCAGCAGTAGGGGACAGGTCAATCAGCCCCAGCATTTT
TRBV7-2,NA,NA,TRBJ1-1,CASRQPGTEAFF,TGTGCCAGCAGACAGCCGGGCACTGAAGCTTTCTTT
TRBV2,NA,NA,TRBJ2-1,CASRAETYNEQFF,TGTGCCAGCAGGGCGGAAACATACAATGAGCAGTTCTTC
TRBV5-1,NA,NA,TRBJ1-6,CASSPGDTLYSYNSPLHF,TGCGCCAGCAGCCCTGGGGACACCCTTTACTCCTATAATTCACCCCTCCACTTT
TRBV5-6,NA,NA,TRBJ1-5,CASSVSNQPQHF,TGTGCCAGCAGCGTCAGCAATCAGCCCCAGCATTTT
TRBV28,NA,TRBD1,TRBJ1-2,CASSLGTGFGYTF,TGTGCCAGCAGTTTAGGGACAGGGTTTGGCTACACCTTC
TRBV12-3/TRBV12-4,NA,NA,TRBJ2-7,CASSFGDQQYF,TGTGCCAGCAGTTTTGGCGACCAGCAGTACTTC
TRBV19,NA,NA,TRBJ1-2,CASSIVGDGYTF,TGTGCCAGTAGTATAGTGGGCGACGGCTACACCTTC
TRBV19,NA,NA,TRBJ2-3,CASSGPTFGDTQYF,TGTGCCAGTAGTGGTCCCACTTTCGGAGATACGCAGTATTTT
TRBV3-1/TRBV3-2,NA,NA,TRBJ1-2,CASSQDLAGYGYTF,TGTGCCAGCAGCCAAGATCTGGCAGGCTATGGCTACACCTTC
TRBV5-1,NA,TRBD2,TRBJ2-7,CASSYLAGVSYEQYF,TGCGCCAGCAGCTATCTAGCGGGAGTATCCTACGAGCAGTACTTC
TRBV4-1,NA,NA,TRBJ1-3,CASSQDEGTGNTIYF,TGCGCCAGCAGCCAAGACGAAGGAACTGGAAACACCATATATTTT
TRBV29-1,NA,TRBD2,TRBJ2-7,CSGGLAGDEQYF,TGCAGCGGAGGACTAGCGGGAGACGAGCAGTACTTC
TRBV29-1,NA,TRBD1,TRBJ1-1,CSVRTGSNTEAFF,TGCAGCGTTCGGACAGGGTCGAACACTGAAGCTTTCTTT
TRBV2,NA,NA,TRBJ1-2,CASSEAGDGYTF,TGTGCCAGCAGTGAAGCGGGGGACGGCTACACCTTC
TRBV5-5,NA,TRBD1,TRBJ1-4,CASGSTGGYEKLFF,TGTGCCAGCGGATCGACAGGGGGATATGAAAAACTGTTTTTT
TRBV18,NA,NA,TRBJ2-7,CASSPPGLYEQYF,TGTGCCAGCTCACCACCGGGACTGTACGAGCAGTACTTC
TRBV27,once,NA,TRBJ2-5,CASSLLPTGWQETQYF,TGTGCCAGCAGTTTATTACCCACAGGGTGGCAAGAGACCCAGTACTTC
TRBV7-2,once,NA,TRBJ1-1,CASSPQIGNTEAFF,TGTGCCAGCAGCCCCCAGATAGGGAACACTGAAGCTTTCTTT
TRBV7-2,once,TRBD2,TRBJ2-1,CASSPAGTSNEQFF,TGTGCCAGCAGCCCCGCCGGGACTAGCAATGAGCAGTTCTTC
TRBV19,NA,TRBD1,TRBJ1-1,CASSRTGGVTEAFF,TGTGCCAGTAGTAGGACAGGGGGCGTCACTGAAGCTTTCTTT
TRBV15,NA,NA,TRBJ2-7,CATSKDFEQYF,TGTGCCACCAGCAAGGACTTTGAGCAGTACTTC
TRBV23-1,few,NA,TRBJ2-2,CASRVLLWAGELFF,TGCGCCAGCAGGGTTCTCCTTTGGGCCGGGGAGCTGTTTTTT
TRBV5-4,NA,TRBD2,TRBJ2-7,CASSFGGRALEEQYF,TGTGCCAGCAGCTTTGGCGGGAGGGCCCTGGAGGAGCAGTACTTC
TRBV5-6,NA,NA,TRBJ2-2,CASSRNLDHWELFF,TGTGCCAGCAGCAGGAACTTAGACCACTGGGAGCTGTTTTTT